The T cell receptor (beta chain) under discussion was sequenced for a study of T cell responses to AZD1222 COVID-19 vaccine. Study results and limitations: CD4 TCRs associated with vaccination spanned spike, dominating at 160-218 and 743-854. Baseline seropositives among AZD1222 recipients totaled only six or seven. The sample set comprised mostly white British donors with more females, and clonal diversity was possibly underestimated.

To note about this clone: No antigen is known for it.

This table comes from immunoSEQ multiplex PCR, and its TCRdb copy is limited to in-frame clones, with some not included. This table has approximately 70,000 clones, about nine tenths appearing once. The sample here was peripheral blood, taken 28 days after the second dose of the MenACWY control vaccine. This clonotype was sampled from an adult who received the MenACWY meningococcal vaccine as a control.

For the CDR3, the DNA is TGTGCCAGTTCAACAGGGGACGGACAGCCCCAGCATTTT. Translated: CASSTGDGQPQHF. The chain combines TRBV19 with TRBJ1-5; 7 bases agree with TRBD1. Germline V gene data show CDR1 as LNHDA and CDR2 as SQIVND (reference sequence). This CDR3 region has 13 residues. J was trimmed by 7 bases and V by 8 bases; bases with no gene match: 8.